This is a list of T cell receptor beta chains from one sample in a study of blood T cells in healthy people across ages. TCRdb itself ran the 5' RACE reads through MiXCR, one entry per CDR3 protein. The sample has 1.5 million to 2 million distinct CDR3 sequences; about 32% are singletons. Sequencing used blood. These TCRs come from a woman in her 30s in good health. Both conserved end residues are part of each CDR3. A D gene is named only where the DNA matches it firmly. Clone size is given for some rows only: seen once, a few or many times, or a class if the clone is expanded.

len	v_gene	j_gene	d_gene	abundance	CDR3nt	CDR3aa
15	TRBV2	TRBJ1-1	NA	NA	TGTGCCAGCAGTGAAGGTCTGGGACCGAACACTGAAGCTTTCTTT	CASSEGLGPNTEAFF
13	TRBV30	TRBJ2-3	NA	NA	TGTGCCTGGAGTCTCAACCCTAGAAATACGCAGTATTTT	CAWSLNPRNTQYF
16	TRBV10-1	TRBJ2-3	NA	few	TGCGCCAGCAGTGACGGAATTGGACAGCACGCAGATACGCAGTATTTT	CASSDGIGQHADTQYF
14	TRBV11-2	TRBJ2-7	NA	NA	TGTGCCAGCAGCCACGCCCAGGGGTTATACGAGCAGTACTTC	CASSHAQGLYEQYF
13	TRBV14	TRBJ1-5	TRBD1	NA	TGTGCCAGCAGCCACAGGGGGTCTCAGCCCCAGCATTTT	CASSHRGSQPQHF
16	TRBV3-1	TRBJ1-2	NA	NA	TGTGCCAGCAGCCATGGGCACCGGACAGCCCCCTATGGCTACACCTTC	CASSHGHRTAPYGYTF
13	TRBV6-2/TRBV6-3	TRBJ2-3	TRBD1	NA	TGTGCCAGCAGTCAGGGGGTCCAAGATACGCAGTATTTT	CASSQGVQDTQYF
13	TRBV3-1	TRBJ2-1	TRBD2	NA	TGTGCCAGCAGCCAAGATAGCGGGATTGAGCAGTTCTTC	CASSQDSGIEQFF
15	TRBV12-3/TRBV12-4	TRBJ2-5	NA	NA	TGTGCCAGCAGACAATGGTCCCCCTACGGAGAGACCCAGTACTTC	CASRQWSPYGETQYF
14	TRBV4-1	TRBJ2-7	NA	once	TGCGCCAGCAGCCAAACGGGCCCAGACTACGAGCAGTACTTC	CASSQTGPDYEQYF
14	TRBV20-1	TRBJ1-5	NA	NA	TGCAGTGCTTCGGACGTCTTTAGCAATCAGCCCCAGCATTTT	CSASDVFSNQPQHF
11	TRBV27	TRBJ1-1	NA	NA	TGTGCCAGCATGATCCCGGGGGAAGCTTTCTTT	CASMIPGEAFF
14	TRBV7-2	TRBJ2-7	TRBD1	NA	TGTGCCAGCAGCTTCCCGGGACAGTTTAGGGAGCAGTACTTC	CASSFPGQFREQYF
16	TRBV28	TRBJ2-1	NA	NA	TGTGCCAGCAGCCCCGGCGGCTTTAAGTCCTACAATGAGCAGTTCTTC	CASSPGGFKSYNEQFF
13	TRBV6-1	TRBJ1-2	NA	many	TGTGCCAGTTCCGACGCGCAGCTCTATGGCTACACCTTC	CASSDAQLYGYTF
15	TRBV5-6	TRBJ1-2	NA	few	TGTGCCAGCAGCTCCGACTACACAGGGTTACGCGGCTACACCTTC	CASSSDYTGLRGYTF
15	TRBV28	TRBJ1-4	TRBD1	NA	TGTGCTGGGGGCAGGGGGAGCGACTTAAATGAAAAACTGTTTTTT	CAGGRGSDLNEKLFF
14	TRBV18	TRBJ2-1	TRBD2	few	TGTGCCAGCTCACAACTAGCGGGAGTTGATGAGCAGTTCTTC	CASSQLAGVDEQFF
11	TRBV6-1	TRBJ2-7	NA	few	TGTGCCACGATTCTAACCCACGAGCAGTACTTC	CATILTHEQYF
14	TRBV20-1	TRBJ2-5	TRBD2	few	TGCAGTGTACTTAGCGGGAACGTCGGAGAGACCCAGTACTTC	CSVLSGNVGETQYF
14	TRBV27	TRBJ2-7	NA	NA	TGTGCCAGCAGGCCGGGACTCACTATTTACGAGCAGTACTTC	CASRPGLTIYEQYF
15	TRBV21-1	TRBJ2-1	NA	many	TGTGCCAGCAGCAAAGGTTGCAGACCCTACAATGAGCAGTTCTTC	CASSKGCRPYNEQFF
13	TRBV20-1	TRBJ2-1	NA	few	TGCAGTGCTAGAATCAGCGATCGCAATGAGCAGTTCTTC	CSARISDRNEQFF
17	TRBV6-1	TRBJ2-6	NA	NA	TGTGCCAGCAGTGAATTAATACACGCCAGTGGGGCCAACGTCCTGACTTTC	CASSELIHASGANVLTF
16	TRBV20-1	TRBJ2-1	TRBD2	few	TGCAGTGCTCCGGGACTAGCGGGGGGCTCCTACAATGAGCAGTTCTTC	CSAPGLAGGSYNEQFF
16	TRBV18	TRBJ2-7	TRBD1	NA	TGTGCCAGCTCACCAGGAGAGTGGGGGACAGCCTACGAGCAGTACTTC	CASSPGEWGTAYEQYF
15	TRBV20-1	TRBJ2-7	TRBD2	NA	TGCAGTGCTAGGGGACTAGCGGAAAAGCACTACGAGCAGTACTTC	CSARGLAEKHYEQYF
16	TRBV4-1	TRBJ2-5	TRBD2	NA	TGCGCCAGCAGCCAAGAAACTAGCGCGTACCAAGAGACCCAGTACTTC	CASSQETSAYQETQYF